The present T cell receptor beta chain was sequenced within a study of blood T cells in healthy people across ages (dated by TCRdb to 2014 to 2015). As for the study more broadly: In model experiments, template switching captured roughly one uniquely barcoded TCR beta cDNA molecule for every two T cells. To track age-related changes in TCR beta repertoire diversity, the study relied on deep sequencing normalized with unique cDNA molecular identifiers. The donors were split into four age groups: young (average about 16 years), middle-aged (more than 35), aged (62) and long-lived (approximately 89). Donors of different ages were randomly distributed across sequencing lanes to avoid experimental bias. Using the same blood draw, the study looked at two additional independent replicas of 1 million unique cDNA reads for two donors, one aged 18 to 30 and the other aged 80 or older. Results and caveats for the whole study, not just this receptor: Observed TCR beta diversity per million T cells fell roughly linearly with age, and a significant reduction was already apparent by age around 44. Estimates of total diversity from one million sequenced T cells were regarded as lower bounds and underestimates. Compared with the aged group, the long-lived group had more naive CD4+ T cells, fewer expanded clones and increased TCR diversity, a pattern suggesting age selection. Because the CMV infection status of the donors was unknown, age-related changes in expanded clonotypes may potentially have been confounded. Observed TCR beta diversity correlated strongly with the percentage of naive T cells measured by flow cytometry. Bulk unsorted PBMC profiling prevented conclusive comparison of naive and antigen-experienced compartments.

Systemically healthy Caucasian individuals from Russia, approximately 39 in total and aged 6 to 90 years, were included as donors. Each donor gave approximately 10 milliliters of peripheral blood, collected into EDTA-treated Vacutainer tubes. PBMCs were isolated by Ficoll-Paque density-gradient centrifugation, with at least 6.5 million obtained per sample. Total RNA was extracted from PBMCs with Trizol reagent, with at least 6 micrograms obtained per sample. Naive CD45RAhigh/CD27high T cell percentages were measured by flow cytometry on a PBMC aliquot from every donor. V and J are truncated by 5 bases and 0 bases respectively, leaving an intervening sequence of 17 bases. The CDR3 has 17 amino acids, counting the end cysteine and phenylalanine. The CDR3 DNA has 51 bases and is translated from base 1. Comments on this clonotype: Its cognate antigen has yet to be identified. Base qualities are missing; no much larger clone stands one base away.

The method was 5' RACE. A second PCR of about 6 to 11 cycles was run with a J-beta primer mix and a sample-barcoded 5' primer. Each TCR beta cDNA molecule received a unique molecular identifier from a template-switch 5' adaptor carrying 12 random nucleotides. Each sample yielded at least 3 million CDR3-containing paired-end reads. First-strand cDNA synthesis was performed from all RNA using the Mint cDNA synthesis kit, with priming by a TRBC-specific oligonucleotide. All cDNA was treated with uracil-DNA glycosylase and then went through a first 18-cycle PCR with the universal primers M1SS and BC2_uni_R. In the authors' own workflow: Normalization of each sample was performed by random selection of 1 million high-quality reads, each carrying a distinct molecular identifier. Instead of being binned into consensus sequences, reads with shared molecular identifiers were discarded. MiTCR, with a Q25 quality threshold and the strictest error-elimination algorithm, was used for CDR3 identification, clonotype clustering and error correction. Lower-bound total TCR beta diversity was estimated with a nonparametric unseen species model using Euler transformation. TCRdb reprocessing: public reads trimmed at Q25 with fastp, clones called with MiXCR, in-frame beta chains kept. Records with the same CDR3 protein are collapsed into one entry carrying the most frequent genes and DNA. Here the V and J calls rest on TCRdb's processing, not on the authors' analysis. The sample data list around 2 million distinct CDR3 sequences, and about two fifths of these were observed just once. The ten largest account for 20% to 25% of the sample.

Input material: blood. The chain joins TRBV12-3 or TRBV12-4 to TRBJ2-1; possibly the D gene is TRBD1, per 5 matching bases. The receptor comes from a human donor in good health. The CDR3 sequence is CASSTGTGSGSYNEQFF. The DNA is TGTGCCAGCAGTACAGGTACAGGATCGGGCTCCTACAATGAGCAGTTCTTC.